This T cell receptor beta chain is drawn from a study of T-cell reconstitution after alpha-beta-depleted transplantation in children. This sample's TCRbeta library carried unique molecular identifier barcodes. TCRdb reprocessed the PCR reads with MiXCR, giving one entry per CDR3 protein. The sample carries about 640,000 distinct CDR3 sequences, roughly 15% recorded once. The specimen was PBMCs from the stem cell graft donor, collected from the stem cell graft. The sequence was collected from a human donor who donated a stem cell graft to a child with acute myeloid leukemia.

The CDR3 coding sequence is TGTGCCAGCAGTCCCAGACGTCAGGGAGGGGAGTTCTTC. It translates to CASSPRRQGGEFF. This chain connects TRBV28 to TRBJ2-1, with 7 bases matching TRBD2. The CDR3 loop spans 13 amino acids. Germline V gene sequence: CDR1 MDHEN, CDR2 SYDVKM. J lost 14 bases, V lost 5 bases, and 12 bases had no gene match.